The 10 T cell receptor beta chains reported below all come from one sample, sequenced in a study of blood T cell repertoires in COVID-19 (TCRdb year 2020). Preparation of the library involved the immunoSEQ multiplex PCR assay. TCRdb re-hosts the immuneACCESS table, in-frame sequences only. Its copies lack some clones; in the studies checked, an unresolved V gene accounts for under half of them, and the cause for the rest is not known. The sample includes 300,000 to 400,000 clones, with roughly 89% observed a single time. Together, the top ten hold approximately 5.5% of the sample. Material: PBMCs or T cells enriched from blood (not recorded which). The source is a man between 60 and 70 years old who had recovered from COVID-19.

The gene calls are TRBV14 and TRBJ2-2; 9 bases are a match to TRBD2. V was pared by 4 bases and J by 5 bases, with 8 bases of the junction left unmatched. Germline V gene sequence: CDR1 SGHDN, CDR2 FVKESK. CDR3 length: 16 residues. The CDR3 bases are TGTGCCAGCAGCCTGGTAGCGGGAGAGGGAACCGGGGAGCTGTTTTTT. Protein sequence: CASSLVAGEGTGELFF.

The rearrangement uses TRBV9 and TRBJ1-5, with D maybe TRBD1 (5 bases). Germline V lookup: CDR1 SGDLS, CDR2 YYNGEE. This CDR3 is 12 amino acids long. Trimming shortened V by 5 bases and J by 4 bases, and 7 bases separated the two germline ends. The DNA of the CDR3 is TGTGCCAGCAGTCGGGGGAATCAGCCCCAGCATTTT. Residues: CASSRGNQPQHF.

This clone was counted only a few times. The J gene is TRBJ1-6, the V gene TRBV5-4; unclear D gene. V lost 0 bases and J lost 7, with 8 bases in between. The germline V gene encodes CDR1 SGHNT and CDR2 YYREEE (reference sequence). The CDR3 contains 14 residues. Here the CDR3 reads CASSLDAVNSPLHF. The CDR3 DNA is TGTGCCAGCAGCTTGGATGCAGTCAATTCACCCCTCCACTTT.

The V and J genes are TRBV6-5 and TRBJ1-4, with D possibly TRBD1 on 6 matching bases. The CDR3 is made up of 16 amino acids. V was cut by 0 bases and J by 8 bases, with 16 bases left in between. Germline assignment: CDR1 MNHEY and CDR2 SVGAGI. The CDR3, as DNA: TGTGCCAGCAGTTACTCGTTCAGCACAGGGAGAGAAAAACTGTTTTTT. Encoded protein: CASSYSFSTGREKLFF.

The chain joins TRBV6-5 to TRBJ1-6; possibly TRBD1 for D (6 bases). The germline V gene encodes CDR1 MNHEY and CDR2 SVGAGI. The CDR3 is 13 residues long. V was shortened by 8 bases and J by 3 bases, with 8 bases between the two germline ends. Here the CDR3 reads CASLDSYNSPLHF. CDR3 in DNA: TGTGCCAGCCTGGACAGCTATAATTCACCCCTCCACTTT.

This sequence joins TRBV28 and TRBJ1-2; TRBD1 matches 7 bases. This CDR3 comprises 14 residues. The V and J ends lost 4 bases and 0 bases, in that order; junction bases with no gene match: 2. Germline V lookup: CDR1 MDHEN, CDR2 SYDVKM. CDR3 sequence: CASSWTGTNYGYTF. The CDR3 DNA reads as TGTGCCAGCAGTTGGACAGGTACTAACTATGGCTACACCTTC.

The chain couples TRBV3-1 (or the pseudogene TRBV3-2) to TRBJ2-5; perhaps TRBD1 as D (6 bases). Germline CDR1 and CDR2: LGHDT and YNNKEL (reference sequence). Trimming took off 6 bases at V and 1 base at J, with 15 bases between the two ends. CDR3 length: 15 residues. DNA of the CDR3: TGTGCCAGCAGGCTACGGGACATACTCCAAGAGACCCAGTACTTC. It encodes CASRLRDILQETQYF.

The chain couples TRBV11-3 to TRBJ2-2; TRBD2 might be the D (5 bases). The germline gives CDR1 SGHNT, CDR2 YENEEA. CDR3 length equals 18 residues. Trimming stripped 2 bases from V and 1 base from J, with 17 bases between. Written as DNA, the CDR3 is TGTGCCAGCAGCTTAAAGGTCGGCAGGACTCTGAACACCGGGGAGCTGTTTTTT. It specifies CASSLKVGRTLNTGELFF.

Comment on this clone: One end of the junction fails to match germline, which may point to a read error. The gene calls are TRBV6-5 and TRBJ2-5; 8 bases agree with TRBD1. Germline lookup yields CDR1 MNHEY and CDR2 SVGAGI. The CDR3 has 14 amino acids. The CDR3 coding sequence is TGTGCCAGCAGTGACTCAGGGGGCCCTGGGACCCAGTACTTC. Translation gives CASSDSGGPGTQYF.

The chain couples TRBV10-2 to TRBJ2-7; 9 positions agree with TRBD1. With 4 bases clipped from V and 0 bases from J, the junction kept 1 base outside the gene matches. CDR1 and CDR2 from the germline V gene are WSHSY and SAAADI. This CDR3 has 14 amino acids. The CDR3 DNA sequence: TGCGCCAGCAGTGGGGACAGGGTCTCCTACGAGCAGTACTTC. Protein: CASSGDRVSYEQYF.